This T cell receptor (beta chain) originates from a study of T cell changes during pregnancy in multiple sclerosis. The CDR3 contains 16 residues. Trimming shortened V by 1 base and J by 2 bases, and 13 bases separated the two germline ends. Germline loops: CDR1 MNHNY, CDR2 SVGAGI (reference sequence). Method: immunoSEQ multiplex PCR; TCRdb's copy keeps in-frame clones and lacks some. This table holds around 71,000 clones, 85% to 95% found once. The sample here was peripheral blood, taken in the third trimester of pregnancy. The sequence derives from a female donor with multiple sclerosis, enrolled in a pregnancy study. The chain combines TRBV6-6 with TRBJ2-3; the D gene is possibly TRBD2 (7 bases). CDR3 region: CASSYLGGGVTDTQYF. CDR3 DNA sequence: TGTGCCAGCAGTTACTTGGGAGGGGGGGTCACAGATACGCAGTATTTT.